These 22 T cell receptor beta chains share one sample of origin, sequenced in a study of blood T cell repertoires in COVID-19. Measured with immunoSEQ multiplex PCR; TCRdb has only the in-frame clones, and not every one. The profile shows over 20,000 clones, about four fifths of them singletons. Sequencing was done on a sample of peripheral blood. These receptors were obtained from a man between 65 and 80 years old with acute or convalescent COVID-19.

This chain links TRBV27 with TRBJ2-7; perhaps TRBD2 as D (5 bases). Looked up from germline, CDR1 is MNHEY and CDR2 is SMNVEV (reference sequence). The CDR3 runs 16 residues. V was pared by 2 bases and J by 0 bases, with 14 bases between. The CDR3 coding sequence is TGTGCCAGCAGTTTAGCCGGACTCAGGAGCTCCTACGAGCAGTACTTC. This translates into CASSLAGLRSSYEQYF.

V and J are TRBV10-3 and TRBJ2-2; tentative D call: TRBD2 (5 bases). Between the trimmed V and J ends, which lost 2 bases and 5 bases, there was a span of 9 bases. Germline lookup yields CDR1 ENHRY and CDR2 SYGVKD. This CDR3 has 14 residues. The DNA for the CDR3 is TGTGCCATCAGTGAGGGAGGTGGGACCGGGGAGCTGTTTTTT. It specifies CAISEGGGTGELFF.

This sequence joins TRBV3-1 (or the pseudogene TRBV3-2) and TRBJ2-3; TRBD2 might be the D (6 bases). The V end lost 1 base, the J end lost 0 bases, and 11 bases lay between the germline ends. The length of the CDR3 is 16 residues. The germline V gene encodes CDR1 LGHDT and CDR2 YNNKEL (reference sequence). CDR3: CASSQGGAASTDTQYF. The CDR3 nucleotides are TGTGCCAGCAGCCAAGGCGGGGCGGCTAGCACAGATACGCAGTATTTT.

Here the CDR3 reads CASSRDRVDSPLHF. The CDR3 coding sequence is TGTGCCAGCAGCCGGGACAGGGTTGATTCACCCCTCCACTTT. The chain joins TRBV4-2 to TRBJ1-6; 9 bases map to TRBD1. The trim removed 4 bases at V and 8 bases at J, leaving 3 bases unmatched. The CDR3 consists of 14 residues. Germline lookup yields CDR1 LGHNA and CDR2 YNFKEQ.

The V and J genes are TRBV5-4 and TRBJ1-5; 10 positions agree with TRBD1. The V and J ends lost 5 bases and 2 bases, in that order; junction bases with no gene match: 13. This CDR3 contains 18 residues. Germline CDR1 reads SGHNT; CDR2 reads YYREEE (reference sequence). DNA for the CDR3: TGTGCCAGCAGGAAAGGGACAGGGGAAGTTGTAGGCAATCAGCCCCAGCATTTT. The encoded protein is CASRKGTGEVVGNQPQHF.

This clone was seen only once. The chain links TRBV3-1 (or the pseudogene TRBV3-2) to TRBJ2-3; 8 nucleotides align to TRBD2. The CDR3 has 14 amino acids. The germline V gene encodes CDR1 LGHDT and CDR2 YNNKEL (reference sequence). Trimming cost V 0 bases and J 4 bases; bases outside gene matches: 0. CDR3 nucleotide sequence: TGTGCCAGCAGCCAAGACGGGGGGGCAGATACGCAGTATTTT. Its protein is CASSQDGGADTQYF.

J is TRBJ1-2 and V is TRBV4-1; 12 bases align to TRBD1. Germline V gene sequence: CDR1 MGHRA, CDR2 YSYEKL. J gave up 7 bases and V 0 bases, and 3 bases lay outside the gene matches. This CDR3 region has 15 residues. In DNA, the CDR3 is TGCGCCAGCAGCCAAGAGGGACAGGGGGCGGGTGGCTACACCTTC. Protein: CASSQEGQGAGGYTF.

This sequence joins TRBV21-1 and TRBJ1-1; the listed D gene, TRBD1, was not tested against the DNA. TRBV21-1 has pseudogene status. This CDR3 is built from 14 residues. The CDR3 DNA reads TGTGCCAGCAGCAAGACAGGGGTTTACGCTGAAGCTTTCTTT. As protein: CASSKTGVYAEAFF.

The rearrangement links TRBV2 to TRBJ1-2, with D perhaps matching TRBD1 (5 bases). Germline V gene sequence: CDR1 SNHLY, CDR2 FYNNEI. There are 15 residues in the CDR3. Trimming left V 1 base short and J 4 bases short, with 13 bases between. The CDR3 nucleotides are TGTGCCAGCAGTGAAGAGGCGGCAGGGTTCTATGGCTACACCTTC. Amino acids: CASSEEAAGFYGYTF.

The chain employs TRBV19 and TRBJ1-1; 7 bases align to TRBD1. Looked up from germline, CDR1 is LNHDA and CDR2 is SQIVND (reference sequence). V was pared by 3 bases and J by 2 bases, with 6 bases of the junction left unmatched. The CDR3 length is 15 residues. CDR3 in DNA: TGTGCCAGTAGTATTCTGAAAGGGGGCAACACTGAAGCTTTCTTT. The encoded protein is CASSILKGGNTEAFF.

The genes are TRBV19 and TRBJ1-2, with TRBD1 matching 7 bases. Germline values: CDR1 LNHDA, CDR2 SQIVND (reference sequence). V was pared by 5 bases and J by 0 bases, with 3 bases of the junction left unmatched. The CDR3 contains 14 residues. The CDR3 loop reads CASSRGTANYGYTF. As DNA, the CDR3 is TGTGCCAGTAGTCGCGGGACAGCTAACTATGGCTACACCTTC.

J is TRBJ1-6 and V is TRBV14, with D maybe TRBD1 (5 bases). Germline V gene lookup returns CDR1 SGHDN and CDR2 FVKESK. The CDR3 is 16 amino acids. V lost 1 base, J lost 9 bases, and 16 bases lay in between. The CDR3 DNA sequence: TGTGCCAGCAGCCAAGCCCGCCCAGGGATGGGTTCACCCCTCCACTTT. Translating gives CASSQARPGMGSPLHF.

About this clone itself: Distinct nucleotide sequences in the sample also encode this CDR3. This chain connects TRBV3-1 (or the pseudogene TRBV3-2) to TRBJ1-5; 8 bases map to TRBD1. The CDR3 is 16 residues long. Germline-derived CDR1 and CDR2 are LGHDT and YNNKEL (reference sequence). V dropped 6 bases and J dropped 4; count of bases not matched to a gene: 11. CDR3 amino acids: CASSQAGTGRNQPQHF. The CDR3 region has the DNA TGTGCCAGCAGTCAGGCGGGGACAGGTAGAAATCAGCCCCAGCATTTT.

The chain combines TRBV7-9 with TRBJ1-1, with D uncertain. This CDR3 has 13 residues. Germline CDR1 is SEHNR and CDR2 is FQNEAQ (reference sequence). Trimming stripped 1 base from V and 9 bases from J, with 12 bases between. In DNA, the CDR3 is TGTGCCAGCAGCTTAGTGCCATCCGAGCAAGCTTTCTTT. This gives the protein CASSLVPSEQAFF.

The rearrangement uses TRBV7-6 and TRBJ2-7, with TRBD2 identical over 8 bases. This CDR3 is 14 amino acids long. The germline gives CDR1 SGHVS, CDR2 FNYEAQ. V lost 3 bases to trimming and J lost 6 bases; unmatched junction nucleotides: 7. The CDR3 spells CASSLLAGSGEQYF. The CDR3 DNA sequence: TGTGCCAGCAGCTTGCTAGCGGGTTCAGGCGAGCAGTACTTC.

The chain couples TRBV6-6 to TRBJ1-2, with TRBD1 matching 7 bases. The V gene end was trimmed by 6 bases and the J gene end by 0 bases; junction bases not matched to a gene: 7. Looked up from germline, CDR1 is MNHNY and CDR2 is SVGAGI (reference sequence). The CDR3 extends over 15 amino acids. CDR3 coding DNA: TGTGCCAGCAGGCCTCCGGGACAGTCTAACTATGGCTACACCTTC. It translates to CASRPPGQSNYGYTF.

The DNA for the CDR3 is TGTGCCAGCAGGGAATTTCCGGGACAGGGTTCCTACGAGCAGTACTTC. Its translation: CASREFPGQGSYEQYF. The chain combines TRBV2 with TRBJ2-7, with 9 nucleotides matching TRBD1. The CDR3 has 16 residues. CDR1 and CDR2 from the germline V gene are SNHLY and FYNNEI. The V gene end was trimmed by 6 bases and the J gene end by 1 base; junction bases not matched to a gene: 10. Full variable domain (missing parts from reference TRBV2 and TRBJ2-7): EPEVTQTPSHQVTQMGQEVILRCVPISNHLYFYWYRQILGQKVEFLVSFYNNEISEKSEIFDDQFSVERPDGSNFTLKIRSTKLEDSAMYFCASREFPGQGSYEQYFGPGTRLTVT.

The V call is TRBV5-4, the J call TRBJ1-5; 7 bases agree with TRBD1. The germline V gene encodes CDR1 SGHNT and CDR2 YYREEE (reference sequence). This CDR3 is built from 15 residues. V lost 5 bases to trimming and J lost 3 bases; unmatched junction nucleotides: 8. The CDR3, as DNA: TGTGCCAGCAGTCAAATGACAGGGTCCAATCAGCCCCAGCATTTT. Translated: CASSQMTGSNQPQHF.

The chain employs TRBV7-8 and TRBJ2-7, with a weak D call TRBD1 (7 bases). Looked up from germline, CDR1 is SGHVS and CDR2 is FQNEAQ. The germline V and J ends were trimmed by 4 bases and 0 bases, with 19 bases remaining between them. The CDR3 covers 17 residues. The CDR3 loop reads CASSSRAAGGSSYEQYF. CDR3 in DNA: TGTGCCAGCAGCTCTAGGGCAGCAGGGGGGAGCTCCTACGAGCAGTACTTC.

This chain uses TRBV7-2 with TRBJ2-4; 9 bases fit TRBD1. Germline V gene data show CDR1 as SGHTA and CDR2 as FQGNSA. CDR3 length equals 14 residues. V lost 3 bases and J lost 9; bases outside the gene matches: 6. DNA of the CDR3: TGTGCCAGCAGCTTTGGGGACAGGGACTCCATTCAGTACTTC. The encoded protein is CASSFGDRDSIQYF.

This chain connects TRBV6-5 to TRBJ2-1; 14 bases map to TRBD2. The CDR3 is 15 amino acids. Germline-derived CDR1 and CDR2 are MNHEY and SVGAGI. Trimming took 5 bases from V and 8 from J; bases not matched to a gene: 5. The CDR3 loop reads CASSQRGLAGDEQFF. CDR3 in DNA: TGTGCCAGCAGTCAAAGGGGACTAGCGGGAGATGAGCAGTTCTTC.

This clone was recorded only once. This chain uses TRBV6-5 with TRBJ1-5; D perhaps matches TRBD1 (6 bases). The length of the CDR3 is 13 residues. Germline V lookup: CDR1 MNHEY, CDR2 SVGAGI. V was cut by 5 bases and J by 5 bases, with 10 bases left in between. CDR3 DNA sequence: TGTGCCAGCAGTACCCAGGGGCATCAGCCCCAGCATTTT. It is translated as CASSTQGHQPQHF.